This T cell receptor (beta chain) is drawn from a study of shared clonotypes between healthy human individuals. For the study at large: Each donor had three CD4 naive, three CD4 memory, two CD8 naive and one CD8 memory plate.

About this clone itself: The antigen remains unidentified.

The V end was cut by 3 bases, the J end by 3 bases, with 14 bases between. This CDR3 spans 15 amino acids. Germline values: CDR1 SGDLS, CDR2 YYNGEE. Study-wide points: Relative to their counterparts shared across all four donors, non-shared clonotypes exhibited diminished generation probabilities.

Original processing notes: Junction-only immunoSEQ data arrived without quality scores, meaning filtering differed. The protocol was immunoSEQ multiplex PCR, while the TCRdb copy is restricted to in-frame clones and leaves out a portion. V and J calls and clone size follow that table, whereas D and trimming were derived from the DNA. Seen here are about 990,000 clones, approximately 80% observed once, and the top ten hold roughly 0.55%. Sequenced sample: memory CD4+ T cells from PBMCs. The subset here: CD45RA-negative fraction. This rearrangement joins TRBV9 to TRBJ2-3; no clear D. The TCR comes from a man between 18 and 29 years old in good health. Some clones in this sample may be carry-over from other donors' samples. The CDR3 DNA follows: TGTGCCAGCAGCGCAGAAGACCTGGCGACAGATACGCAGTATTTT. Translated, it gives CASSAEDLATDTQYF. The full variable domain, rest sourced from reference TRBV9 and TRBJ2-3, is DSGVTQTPKHLITATGQRVTLRCSPRSGDLSVYWYQQSLDQGLQFLIQYYNGEERAKGNILERFSAQQFPDLHSELNLSSLELGDSALYFCASSAEDLATDTQYFGPGTRLTVL.